Following are 22 T cell receptor beta chains from one sample sequenced in a study of control samples from healthy donors and cancer patients. Here immunoSEQ multiplex PCR was the method, and the copy in TCRdb shows in-frame clones only, minus some. The profile shows just under 60,000 clones, 92% of them singletons. Sequencing was carried out using PBMCs. Source of these receptors: a man aged 40-50 years with colorectal cancer.

Concerning this clone itself: The sample carries other DNA sequences with the same CDR3. The chain recombines TRBV19 with TRBJ1-4, with a possible D match to TRBD1 (5 bases). CDR1 and CDR2 from the germline V gene are LNHDA and SQIVND (reference sequence). V lost 7 bases to trimming and J lost 0 bases, with 18 bases between them. The CDR3 consists of 17 residues. CDR3 residues: CASKPRQGSSTNEKLFF. The CDR3 DNA reads as TGTGCCAGTAAGCCTCGGCAGGGCTCATCAACTAATGAAAAACTGTTTTTT.

The chain employs TRBV19 and TRBJ1-2, with 12 bases aligning to TRBD1. The ends lost 5 bases at V and 4 bases at J; junction bases unmatched: 5. Per the germline V gene, CDR1 is LNHDA and CDR2 is SQIVND (reference sequence). The CDR3 is made up of 15 amino acids. The CDR3 spells CASSYGTGGIYGYTF. The CDR3 DNA reads as TGTGCCAGTAGTTACGGGACAGGGGGCATCTATGGCTACACCTTC.

V and J are TRBV5-1 and TRBJ1-6; D gene uncertain. The CDR3 runs to 13 residues. V lost 2 bases to trimming and J lost 7 bases, with 7 bases between them. CDR1 and CDR2 (germline): SGHRS, YFSETQ. The CDR3 spells CASSLSQNSPLHF. Here the CDR3 DNA reads TGCGCCAGCAGCTTATCCCAGAATTCACCCCTCCACTTT.

The CDR3 DNA reads TGTGCCACCAGTCCCGGGGGGGCGGCAGATACGCAGTATTTT. It specifies CATSPGGAADTQYF. This rearrangement joins TRBV24-1 to TRBJ2-3; TRBD2 matches at 8 bases. CDR1 and CDR2 from the germline V gene are KGHDR and SFDVKD. The CDR3 has 14 residues. Trimming removed 6 bases from V and 4 bases from J; junction bases left unmatched: 5.

The V call is TRBV11-3, the J call TRBJ2-1; 8 nucleotides agree with TRBD2. The J segment lost 10 bases and the V segment lost 0 bases, leaving 8 bases of the junction unmatched. This CDR3 region has 15 residues. Germline lookup yields CDR1 SGHNT and CDR2 YENEEA. This CDR3 reads CASSLEVAGGGEQFF. In nucleotides, the CDR3 is TGTGCCAGCAGCTTAGAGGTGGCGGGGGGTGGCGAGCAGTTCTTC.

The rearrangement uses TRBV7-3 and TRBJ2-3, with D hard to call. The germline V and J ends were trimmed by 2 bases and 6 bases, with 9 bases remaining between them. The CDR3 is made up of 13 amino acids. Looked up from germline, CDR1 is SGHTA and CDR2 is FQGTGA. The DNA of the CDR3 is TGTGCCAGCAGCTTAGGTACACCTGATACGCAGTATTTT. This codes for CASSLGTPDTQYF.

The rearrangement uses TRBV5-6 and TRBJ1-1; no reliable D call. This CDR3 comprises 12 residues. Trimming left V 4 bases short and J 5 bases short, with 9 bases between. CDR1 SGHDT and CDR2 YYEEEE come from the germline V gene. This CDR3 reads CASSQRRTEAFF. CDR3 DNA sequence: TGTGCCAGCAGCCAGCGAAGGACTGAAGCTTTCTTT.

This clone turned up a few times. The rearrangement links TRBV9 to TRBJ1-6, with D perhaps TRBD1 (5 bases). Between the trimmed V and J ends, which lost 4 bases and 6 bases, there was a span of 14 bases. The CDR3 is made up of 15 amino acids. The germline V gene has CDR1 SGDLS and CDR2 YYNGEE. In nucleotides, the CDR3 is TGTGCCAGCAGCTTCGGGACGGAAATTAATTCACCCCTCCACTTT. It specifies CASSFGTEINSPLHF.

As DNA, the CDR3 is TGCAGCGTTGGAGCGAGCGGGGGTCTAGGGAATGAGCAGTTCTTC. This codes for CSVGASGGLGNEQFF. This chain joins TRBV29-1 and TRBJ2-1; 8 positions match TRBD2. Germline V CDR1 and CDR2: SQVTM, ANQGSEA. Trimming at V came to 4 bases and at J to 7 bases, leaving 12 bases not matched to a gene. This CDR3 comprises 15 residues.

This chain links TRBV30 with TRBJ2-1, with 11 bases fitting TRBD2. CDR1 is GTSNPN and CDR2 is SVGIG in the germline V gene (reference sequence). This CDR3 spans 15 amino acids. Trimming took 4 bases from V and 5 from J; bases not matched to a gene: 7. CDR3 in amino acids: CAWIDLAGGNNEQFF. Written as DNA, the CDR3 is TGTGCCTGGATTGATCTAGCGGGGGGAAACAATGAGCAGTTCTTC.

This clone is a singleton in its sample. This sequence joins TRBV21-1 and TRBJ2-5; TRBD1, the table's D call, was not compared with the DNA. TRBV21-1 is a pseudogene locus. This CDR3 spans 17 amino acids. The DNA of the CDR3 is TGTGCCAGCAGCAAAGAGGCGGACAGGGGGTCGGAAGAGACCCAGTACTTC. Translation: CASSKEADRGSEETQYF.

This rearrangement joins TRBV9 to TRBJ1-6; TRBD1 agrees at 7 bases. J was trimmed by 3 bases and V by 0 bases; bases with no gene match: 0. The V gene's germline CDR1 is SGDLS and CDR2 YYNGEE. The CDR3 runs 15 residues. CDR3 nucleotides: TGTGCCAGCAGCGTAGGGGACAGCTATAATTCACCCCTCCACTTT. Translated: CASSVGDSYNSPLHF.

The rearrangement joins TRBV5-4 to TRBJ2-3; 7 positions match TRBD1. This CDR3 contains 12 residues. CDR1 and CDR2 from the germline V gene are SGHNT and YYREEE (reference sequence). V was clipped by 0 bases and J by 14 bases; unmatched bases: 6. The CDR3 DNA sequence: TGTGCCAGCAGCTTGGTGGGGACAGATCCGTATTTT. This gives the protein CASSLVGTDPYF. Combining the CDR3 with reference TRBV5-4 and TRBJ2-3 gives the whole variable domain ETGVTQSPTHLIKTRGQQVTLRCSSQSGHNTVSWYQQALGQGPQFIFQYYREEENGRGNFPPRFSGLQFPNYSSELNVNALELDDSALYLCASSLVGTDPYFGPGTRLTVL.

The J gene is TRBJ2-1, the V gene TRBV5-5; a possible D gene is TRBD2 (5 bases). V lost 0 bases and J lost 6, with 7 bases in between. The CDR3 is 13 residues long. Germline V gives CDR1 SGHKS, CDR2 YYEKEE (reference sequence). The CDR3 region is CASSLGTSNEQFF. DNA for the CDR3: TGTGCCAGCAGCTTGGGAACTAGCAATGAGCAGTTCTTC. Filled out from reference TRBV5-5 and TRBJ2-1, the complete variable domain reads DAGVTQSPTHLIKTRGQQVTLRCSPISGHKSVSWYQQVLGQGPQFIFQYYEKEERGRGNFPDRFSARQFPNYSSELNVNALLLGDSALYLCASSLGTSNEQFFGPGTRLTVL.

J is TRBJ2-3 and V is TRBV11-2, with 8 bases lining up with TRBD1. Germline V gene data show CDR1 as SGHAT and CDR2 as FQNNGV. V gave up 5 bases and J gave up 0 bases; unmatched junction bases: 4. The CDR3 runs to 15 residues. This CDR3 is CASSTRTGSTDTQYF. CDR3 nucleotides: TGTGCCAGCAGCACCCGGACAGGGAGCACAGATACGCAGTATTTT.

The rearrangement joins TRBV2 to TRBJ1-1; no clear D gene. Deletions cut 4 bases from V and 1 base from J, with 7 bases between. The CDR3 loop spans 13 amino acids. Germline V lookup: CDR1 SNHLY, CDR2 FYNNEI. CDR3 DNA sequence: TGTGCCAGCAGTGTGGATAAGAACACTGAAGCTTTCTTT. This codes for CASSVDKNTEAFF.

The J gene is TRBJ1-3, the V gene TRBV27; possible D gene TRBD1, 5 bases. V was pared by 2 bases and J by 0 bases, with 14 bases between. The CDR3 loop spans 17 amino acids. Per the germline V gene, CDR1 is MNHEY and CDR2 is SMNVEV (reference sequence). This chain's CDR3 is CASSLPRDGGSGNTIYF. DNA of the CDR3: TGTGCCAGCAGTTTACCTAGGGACGGTGGCTCTGGAAACACCATATATTTT.

The rearrangement uses TRBV7-9 and TRBJ2-2, with 9 bases that match TRBD1. V gave up 8 bases and J gave up 5 bases; unmatched junction bases: 9. Germline CDR1 and CDR2: SEHNR and FQNEAQ (reference sequence). The CDR3 has 15 amino acids. CDR3 nucleotides: TGTGCCAGCCCCTGGGGGACAGGGTCGACCGGGGAGCTGTTTTTT. It encodes CASPWGTGSTGELFF. Supplemented by reference TRBV7-9 and TRBJ2-2, the full variable domain reads DTGVSQNPRHKITKRGQNVTFRCDPISEHNRLYWYRQTLGQGPEFLTYFQNEAQLEKSRLLSDRFSAERPKGSFSTLEIQRTEQGDSAMYLCASPWGTGSTGELFFGEGSRLTVL.

V gene TRBV6-5 combines with J gene TRBJ1-1, with unresolved D. Trimming shortened V by 10 bases and J by 1 base, and 16 bases separated the two germline ends. The germline V gene has CDR1 MNHEY and CDR2 SVGAGI. The CDR3 runs to 14 residues. The CDR3 here is CATTPGKGNTEAFF. The CDR3 DNA reads as TGTGCCACGACACCGGGCAAGGGGAACACTGAAGCTTTCTTT.

J is TRBJ1-3 and V is TRBV19; D ambiguous. Germline V lookup: CDR1 LNHDA, CDR2 SQIVND (reference sequence). Trimming stripped 1 base from V and 0 bases from J, with 4 bases between. The CDR3 is 14 residues long. CDR3 loop: CASSIAGSGNTIYF. For the CDR3, the DNA is TGTGCCAGTAGTATAGCCGGCTCTGGAAACACCATATATTTT. Filled out from reference TRBV19 and TRBJ1-3, the complete variable domain reads DGGITQSPKYLFRKEGQNVTLSCEQNLNHDAMYWYRQDPGQGLRLIYYSQIVNDFQKGDIAEGYSVSREKKESFPLTVTSAQKNPTAFYLCASSIAGSGNTIYFGEGSWLTVV.

This clone appeared once. The rearrangement uses TRBV7-2 and TRBJ2-5; D perhaps matches TRBD1 (6 bases). CDR1 SGHTA and CDR2 FQGNSA come from the germline V gene. Trimming stripped 5 bases from V and 5 bases from J, with 12 bases between. The length of the CDR3 is 13 residues. The CDR3 here is CASSRGHGETQYF. CDR3 sequence (DNA): TGTGCCAGCAGCCGGGGACATGGGGAGACCCAGTACTTC.

V gene TRBV15 combines with J gene TRBJ1-2, with no clear D. The CDR3 has 14 residues. Trimming shortened V by 0 bases and J by 5 bases, and 10 bases separated the two germline ends. Germline assignment: CDR1 LNHNV and CDR2 YYDKDF (reference sequence). The CDR3 spells CATSREAGGYGYTF. CDR3 sequence (DNA): TGTGCCACCAGCAGAGAAGCGGGCGGGTATGGCTACACCTTC.